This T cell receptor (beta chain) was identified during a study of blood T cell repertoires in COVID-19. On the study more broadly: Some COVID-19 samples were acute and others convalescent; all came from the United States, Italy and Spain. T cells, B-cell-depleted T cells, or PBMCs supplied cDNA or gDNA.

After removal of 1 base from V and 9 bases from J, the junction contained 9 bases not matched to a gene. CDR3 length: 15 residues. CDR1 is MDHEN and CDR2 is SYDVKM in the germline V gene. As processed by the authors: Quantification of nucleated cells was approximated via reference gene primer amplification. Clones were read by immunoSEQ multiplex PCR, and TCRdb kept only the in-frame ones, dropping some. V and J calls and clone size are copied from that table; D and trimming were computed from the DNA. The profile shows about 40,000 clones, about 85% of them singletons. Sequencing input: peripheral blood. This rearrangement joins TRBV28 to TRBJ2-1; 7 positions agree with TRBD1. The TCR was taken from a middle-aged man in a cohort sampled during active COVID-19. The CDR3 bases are TGTGCCAGCAGTTTATCGGACACAGGGGCGGTTGAGCAGTTCTTC. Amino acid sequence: CASSLSDTGAVEQFF. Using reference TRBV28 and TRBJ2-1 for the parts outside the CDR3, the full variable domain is DVKVTQSSRYLVKRTGEKVFLECVQDMDHENMFWYRQDPGLGLRLIYFSYDVKMKEKGDIPEGYSVSREKKERFSLILESASTNQTSMYLCASSLSDTGAVEQFFGPGTRLTVL.